This T cell receptor beta chain was sequenced for a study of a mutant IDH1 vaccine in newly diagnosed glioma. Study-level background: Sex among treated patients split 62.5% male, around 40% female; mean age was approximately 40 years. Before enrollment, the patients had been treated with radiotherapy alone, temozolomide alone, or both together. Most of them had received both.

In the case of this clone: As yet, its antigen is unknown. Other DNA sequences in this specimen translate into the identical CDR3.

The CDR3 is made up of 13 amino acids. CDR1 SEHNR and CDR2 FQNEAQ come from the germline V gene (reference sequence). V was shortened by 1 base and J by 1 base, with 2 bases between the two germline ends. Time point denoted: baseline, week 1 (first vaccination visit). Treatment indicated: pre-vaccination baseline after standard-of-care therapy. General study findings and limits: Seemingly, top peripheral T cell clonotype changes bore no relation to pseudoprogression.

This table comes from immunoSEQ multiplex PCR, and its TCRdb copy is limited to in-frame clones, with some not included. The table includes under 90,000 clones, roughly 78% detected once. This sequence originates from a man over 45 with glioma. This chain connects TRBV7-9 to TRBJ1-5; D uncertain. Sequences were derived from PBMCs, sampled from a glioma patient treated with radiotherapy, temozolomide or both. CDR3 region: CASSLESNQPQHF. In DNA form, the CDR3 reads TGTGCCAGCAGCTTAGAAAGCAATCAGCCCCAGCATTTT.